This T cell receptor (beta chain) appears in the sequencing data of a study of T cell responses to AZD1222 COVID-19 vaccine. Profiled with immunoSEQ multiplex PCR; TCRdb holds only in-frame clones, not every one. The sample includes approximately 80,000 clones, 80% to 90% of them seen just once. CDR1 MDHEN and CDR2 SYDVKM come from the germline V gene. J was trimmed by 7 bases and V by 6 bases; bases with no gene match: 5. The CDR3 covers 14 residues. The material was peripheral blood, obtained 28 days after the second AZD1222 dose. The clonotype was recovered from an adult who received the AZD1222 COVID-19 vaccine. The V and J genes are TRBV28 and TRBJ1-3; 11 bases fit TRBD1. Written as DNA, the CDR3 is TGTGCCAGCAGGCTAGGACAGGGGGCGAACACCATATATTTT. It encodes CASRLGQGANTIYF.